This T cell receptor beta chain comes out of a study of CD8 T cells in Susac syndrome. This CDR3 has 15 residues. J gave up 3 bases and V 3 bases, and 8 bases lay outside the gene matches. Germline-derived CDR1 and CDR2 are DFQATT and SNEGSKA (reference sequence). cDNA came from around 0.5 to 1 ug RNA primed by random hexamers. An immunoSEQ multiplex PCR generated amplified TCR beta CDR3 products spanning 54 Vbeta and 13 Jbeta. TCRdb reprocessed the immunoSEQ multiplex PCR reads via MiXCR and lists one record per CDR3 protein. The data hold about 200,000 distinct CDR3 sequences, with more than 90% observed a single time.

The rearrangement joins TRBV20-1 to TRBJ2-1; 7 bases match TRBD2. The origin of this receptor is a human donor with multiple sclerosis. The specimen was CD4+ T cells from PBMCs. The CDR3 coding sequence is TGCAGTGCTAGGACACTAGCGTACTACTACAATGAGCAGTTCTTC. Its translation: CSARTLAYYYNEQFF.